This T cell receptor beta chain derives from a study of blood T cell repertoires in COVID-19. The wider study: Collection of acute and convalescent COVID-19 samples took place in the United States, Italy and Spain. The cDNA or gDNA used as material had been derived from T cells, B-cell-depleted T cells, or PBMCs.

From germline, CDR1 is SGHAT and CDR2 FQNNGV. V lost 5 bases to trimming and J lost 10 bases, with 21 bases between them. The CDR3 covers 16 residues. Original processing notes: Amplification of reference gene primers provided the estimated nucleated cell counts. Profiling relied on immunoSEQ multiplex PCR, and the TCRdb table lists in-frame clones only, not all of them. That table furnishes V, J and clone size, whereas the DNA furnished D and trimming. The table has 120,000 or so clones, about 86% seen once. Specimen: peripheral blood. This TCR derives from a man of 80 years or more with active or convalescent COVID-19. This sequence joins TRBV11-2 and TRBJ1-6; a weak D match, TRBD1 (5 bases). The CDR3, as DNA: TGTGCCAGCAGCACCTCGACCGGACTAAGGGGCTCACCCCTCCACTTT. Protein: CASSTSTGLRGSPLHF.